This TCR beta chain stems from a study of T cells in Graves' hyperthyroidism and ophthalmopathy. Findings and limits, study-wide: Blood also showed most of the thyroid clonotypes that were expanded above 0.001.

Amplified TCR beta CDR3 regions came from RNA transcripts. First-round RT-PCR of the TCR CDR3 relied on the HTBI primer set. TCRdb re-called the multiplex PCR reads through MiXCR, storing one row per CDR3 protein. This sample has 500,000 to 800,000 distinct CDR3 sequences, with 14% found just once. Trimming removed 1 base from V and 5 bases from J, with 23 bases in between. CDR3 length equals 18 residues. Per germline, CDR1 SGHTA and CDR2 FQGTGA. This clonotype was seen at least ten times. The antigen is undetermined. The sequenced material came from blood. This rearrangement joins TRBV7-3 to TRBJ1-1; weak D call: TRBD1 (5 bases). This TCR was recovered from a woman in her 50s with Graves' ophthalmopathy. CDR3 nucleotides: TGTGCCAGCAGCTTAAGAGGCGCACCGGGGCAGGGAGGGACTGAAGCTTTCTTT. Its protein product is CASSLRGAPGQGGTEAFF.